This section outlines one TCR beta chain sequence together with its context. Its antigen is still unknown. In TCRdb, the reads were re-called with MiXCR into one record per CDR3 protein. The sample lists around 260,000 distinct CDR3 sequences, 20% to 30% occurring once. The data were taken from a study of T cell repertoires in cytomegalovirus infection. The overall study: Public TCR beta signature analysis indicated the presence of both CMV infection and matching HLA type.

The ends were cut back, 2 bases at V and 7 bases at J, with 9 bases in the middle. This CDR3 has 12 residues. Study outcomes and limitations: The cumulative frequency of public TCR beta families distinguished individuals who carried CMV together with the relevant HLA.

Specimen: PBMCs. The source is a human donor in good health (CMV status not recorded). Some clones in this sample may be carry-over from other donors' samples. This sequence joins TRBV12-3 or TRBV12-4 and TRBJ2-7; D unresolved. CDR3 nucleotide sequence: TGTGCCAGCAGTTTAAGCTTTGGGGAGCAGTACTTC. It translates to CASSLSFGEQYF.